These T cell receptor beta chains were read from a single sample in a study of blood T cell repertoires in COVID-19. TCRdb's copy holds only in-frame clones and misses some; the assay was immunoSEQ multiplex PCR. Seen here are roughly 300,000 clones, about 87% observed once, and the top ten hold around 8%. The sequenced sample consisted of peripheral blood. The source is a woman in her forties or fifties who had recovered from COVID-19. CDR3s include the opening cysteine and the closing phenylalanine or tryptophan. D genes are given only for firm matches. Size is omitted from some rows. Given values are once, few, many or a class for expanded clones.

J: TRBJ2-2
V: TRBV7-2
size: .
D: TRBD1
DNA: TGTGCCAGCAGCCCGACAGGGGGTGTCACCGGGGAGCTGTTTTTT
CDR3: CASSPTGGVTGELFF

J: TRBJ2-5
V: TRBV19
size: .
D: .
DNA: TGTGCCAGTAGTACCGGGACAAAGATAGAGACCCAGTACTTC
CDR3: CASSTGTKIETQYF

J: TRBJ2-7
V: TRBV5-1
size: .
D: TRBD1
DNA: TGCGCCAGCAGCTTGGCGCGGGACAGGGGTTCCTACGAGCAGTACTTC
CDR3: CASSLARDRGSYEQYF

J: TRBJ2-2
V: TRBV24-1
size: few
D: TRBD1
DNA: TGTGCCACCCGATCGGGACAGGGGGAGGCCGGGGAGCTGTTTTTT
CDR3: CATRSGQGEAGELFF

J: TRBJ2-3
V: TRBV5-1
size: .
D: .
DNA: TGCGCCAGCAGCTTCCTAAGTGGGAGGCCCGCGTCCCCAGATACGCAGTATTTT
CDR3: CASSFLSGRPASPDTQYF

J: TRBJ2-1
V: TRBV11-2
size: .
D: TRBD2
DNA: TGTGCCAGCAGCTTAGGACTAGCGGGGGGGCACCACAATGAGCAGTTCTTC
CDR3: CASSLGLAGGHHNEQFF

J: TRBJ2-2
V: TRBV6-2/TRBV6-3
size: .
D: .
DNA: TGTGCCAGCAGCCAGGACAGTTATACCGGGGAGCTGTTTTTT
CDR3: CASSQDSYTGELFF

J: TRBJ1-1
V: TRBV6-6
size: .
D: .
DNA: TGTGCCAGCAGTCCTTCTTGTCGGGTGATGAACACTGAAGCTTTCTTT
CDR3: CASSPSCRVMNTEAFF

J: TRBJ2-2
V: TRBV7-2
size: .
D: .
DNA: TGTGCCAGCAGCTTAGTTGGGGGCAACGGGGAGCTGTTTTTT
CDR3: CASSLVGGNGELFF

J: TRBJ2-1
V: TRBV7-8
size: .
D: .
DNA: TGTGCCAGCAGCTTACGACTTCACAATGAGCAGTTCTTC
CDR3: CASSLRLHNEQFF

J: TRBJ1-1
V: TRBV5-1
size: .
D: .
DNA: TGCGCCAGCAGCTTTGAACACGGGGTTACTGAAGCTTTCTTT
CDR3: CASSFEHGVTEAFF

J: TRBJ1-2
V: TRBV28
size: few
D: .
DNA: TGTGCCAGCAGTGCAGTTATTAACTATGGCTACACCTTC
CDR3: CASSAVINYGYTF

J: TRBJ1-1
V: TRBV19
size: .
D: TRBD1
DNA: TGTGCCAGTACCTCTACAGGGGTGAACACTGAAGCTTTCTTT
CDR3: CASTSTGVNTEAFF

J: TRBJ2-3
V: TRBV19
size: .
D: .
DNA: TGTGCCAGTAGTATATCCCCGGCTAGCGTAGATACGCAGTATTTT
CDR3: CASSISPASVDTQYF

J: TRBJ2-3
V: TRBV30
size: .
D: TRBD2
DNA: TGTGCCCACCCCTGCGGGGGTAGTCCCACAGATACGCAGTATTTT
CDR3: CAHPCGGSPTDTQYF

J: TRBJ1-2
V: TRBV13
size: .
D: .
DNA: TGTGCCAGCAGTCCCATGGGGAAAGGGGTTGGCTACACCTTC
CDR3: CASSPMGKGVGYTF